Below are 24 T cell receptor beta chains sequenced from a single sample in a study of vaccination effects on CD4 cells after COVID-19 (dated 2022 in TCRdb). The library came from the immunoSEQ multiplex PCR assay. TCRdb's version of the immuneACCESS table is confined to in-frame rearrangements and falls short of the full clone set. An unresolved V gene accounts for under half of the shortfall where checked; the remainder is of unknown origin. The sample table shows roughly 73,000 clones, and roughly 73% are seen once. Over 4.5% of the sample is taken by the ten largest. What these receptors recognize is not known. The ViraFEST assay stimulated PBMC with viral peptide pools and then used TCR sequencing to identify antigen-specific CD4+ T cell clonotypes by expansion. After around ten days of culture, CD4+ T cells were isolated with the EasySep CD4+ T cell isolation kit. Convalescent patients had PCR-confirmed SARS-CoV-2 infection between March and December 2020, before Alpha, Beta and Delta variants emerged in the United States.

Sequencing was performed on CD4+ T cells from PBMCs cultured with HIV peptides, taken before COVID-19 vaccination. The cell subset or site tag for this specimen amounts to: HIV-1 Nef peptide pool negative control/reference culture. The receptors shown here come from a human donor who had a prior SARS-CoV-2 infection.

This rearrangement joins TRBV18 to TRBJ2-7, with D perhaps TRBD2 (5 bases). V was pared by 3 bases and J by 6 bases, with 18 bases between. This CDR3 spans 15 amino acids. From germline, CDR1 is KGHSH and CDR2 LQKENI. In DNA, the CDR3 is TGTGCCAGCTCACCTGCCGGGAATTACCTCTCCGAGCAGTACTTC. This encodes CASSPAGNYLSEQYF.

The gene calls are TRBV11-1 and TRBJ2-5; the D gene is possibly TRBD2 (6 bases). Germline loops: CDR1 SGHAT, CDR2 FQDESV (reference sequence). V gave up 6 bases and J gave up 4 bases, with 18 bases separating them. This CDR3 comprises 15 residues. This chain's CDR3 is CASSSSGLLGETQYF. The CDR3 DNA reads TGTGCCAGCAGTTCAAGCGGGCTACTGGGAGAGACCCAGTACTTC. Full variable domain (remainder filled in from reference TRBV11-1 and TRBJ2-5): EAEVAQSPRYKITEKSQAVAFWCDPISGHATLYWYRQILGQGPELLVQFQDESVVDDSQLPKDRFSAERLKGVDSTLKIQPAELGDSAMYLCASSSSGLLGETQYFGPGTRLLVL.

The chain links TRBV7-3 to TRBJ2-7, with a tentative D call TRBD2 (6 bases). Germline CDR1 is SGHTA and CDR2 is FQGTGA. The CDR3 length is 13 residues. The V gene lost 3 bases and the J gene lost 4 bases, with 10 bases spanning the gap. This CDR3 reads CASSLNAGYEQYF. For the CDR3, the DNA is TGTGCCAGCAGCTTGAACGCGGGATACGAGCAGTACTTC. The whole variable domain, filled in from reference TRBV7-3 and TRBJ2-7, reads GAGVSQTPSNKVTEKGKYVELRCDPISGHTALYWYRQSLGQGPEFLIYFQGTGAADDSGLPNDRFFAVRPEGSVSTLKIQRTERGDSAVYLCASSLNAGYEQYFGPGTRLTVT.

The V call is TRBV9, the J call TRBJ1-6, with a weak D call TRBD1 (6 bases). The CDR3 sequence is 14 residues long. Germline V gene lookup returns CDR1 SGDLS and CDR2 YYNGEE. V gave up 0 bases and J gave up 9 bases, with 10 bases separating them. CDR3 DNA: TGTGCCAGCAGCGTAGCAGGGGAGGGTTCACCCCTCCACTTT. Its protein product is CASSVAGEGSPLHF.

The chain couples TRBV7-8 to TRBJ2-2; tentatively, D is TRBD2 (5 bases). V lost 5 bases, J lost 1 base, and 14 bases lay in between. Germline assignment: CDR1 SGHVS and CDR2 FQNEAQ. The CDR3 runs 16 residues. The CDR3: CASSPRERRNTGELFF. CDR3 nucleotides: TGTGCCAGCAGCCCGCGTGAGCGGAGGAACACCGGGGAGCTGTTTTTT.

This clone has a handful of counts. The chain has TRBV18 and TRBJ2-7; no clear D gene. CDR3 length: 13 residues. Germline assignment: CDR1 KGHSH and CDR2 LQKENI. The V and J ends lost 4 bases and 1 base respectively, with 8 bases between them. The CDR3 loop reads CASSRDPSYEQYF. Here the CDR3 DNA reads TGTGCCAGCTCACGCGATCCATCCTACGAGCAGTACTTC.

The J gene is TRBJ2-1, the V gene TRBV9, with TRBD1 matching 10 bases. Germline V lookup: CDR1 SGDLS, CDR2 YYNGEE. The CDR3 is made up of 16 amino acids. The junction had 9 bases not matched to a gene; V was cut back by 4 bases and J by 5 bases. The CDR3 region has the DNA TGTGCCAGCAGCAGCCTGGGGGACAGGGGAGACAATGAGCAGTTCTTC. Translation: CASSSLGDRGDNEQFF.

V gene TRBV11-3 combines with J gene TRBJ2-5; 7 bases map to TRBD2. The CDR3 has 15 residues. The V gene's germline CDR1 is SGHNT and CDR2 YENEEA. Trimming took 3 bases from V and 7 from J; bases not matched to a gene: 11. CDR3 amino acids: CASSLGLAESGTQYF. CDR3 sequence (DNA): TGTGCCAGCAGCTTGGGTCTAGCGGAGTCCGGGACCCAGTACTTC. Filled out from reference TRBV11-3 and TRBJ2-5, the complete variable domain reads EAGVVQSPRYKIIEKKQPVAFWCNPISGHNTLYWYLQNLGQGPELLIRYENEEAVDDSQLPKDRFSAERLKGVDSTLKIQPAELGDSAVYLCASSLGLAESGTQYFGPGTRLLVL.

V gene TRBV18 combines with J gene TRBJ1-4; D uncertain. Germline V gives CDR1 KGHSH, CDR2 LQKENI. V gave up 0 bases and J gave up 6 bases, with 11 bases separating them. The CDR3 contains 15 residues. The CDR3 sequence is CASSPPGSLDEKLFF. CDR3 DNA sequence: TGTGCCAGCTCACCACCCGGGAGCCTCGATGAAAAACTGTTTTTT.

The V and J genes are TRBV5-4 and TRBJ1-1; weak D call: TRBD1 (5 bases). The V and J ends lost 0 bases and 3 bases respectively, with 9 bases between them. CDR3 length: 14 residues. CDR1 and CDR2 (germline): SGHNT, YYREEE (reference sequence). The CDR3 is CASSLAGGDTEAFF. In DNA form, the CDR3 reads TGTGCCAGCAGCTTGGCGGGGGGTGACACTGAAGCTTTCTTT.

V usage is TRBV5-4 and J usage is TRBJ1-3, with D possibly matching TRBD1 (5 bases). The CDR3 is made up of 15 amino acids. The V end was cut by 0 bases, the J end by 4 bases, with 11 bases between. The germline CDR1 and CDR2 sequences are SGHNT and YYREEE (reference sequence). In nucleotides, the CDR3 is TGTGCCAGCAGCTTGGGGACACCGGGAGGAAACACCATATATTTT. Protein: CASSLGTPGGNTIYF.

The rearrangement uses TRBV3-1 (or the pseudogene TRBV3-2) and TRBJ2-7; the match to TRBD2 covers 14 bases. J lost 6 bases, V lost 4 bases, and 5 bases had no gene match. The CDR3 runs 15 residues. Germline V lookup: CDR1 LGHDT, CDR2 YNNKEL (reference sequence). The CDR3 nucleotides read TGTGCCAGCAGCCTGGGACTAGCGGGAGTCTCCGAGCAGTACTTC. Amino acid sequence: CASSLGLAGVSEQYF.

Written as DNA, the CDR3 is TGTGCCAGCGGACACAGGGGAGATACGCAGTATTTT. Residues: CASGHRGDTQYF. This chain joins TRBV12-3 or TRBV12-4 and TRBJ2-3; 7 bases fit TRBD1. J lost 5 bases, V lost 8 bases, and 4 bases had no gene match. This CDR3 spans 12 amino acids.

This sequence joins TRBV3-1 (or the pseudogene TRBV3-2) and TRBJ2-3; D unclear. Germline V CDR1 and CDR2: LGHDT, YNNKEL (reference sequence). Trimming stripped 1 base from V and 2 bases from J, with 4 bases between. The CDR3 is made up of 13 amino acids. CDR3 nucleotides: TGTGCCAGCAGCCAAGCAGCCACAGATACGCAGTATTTT. This gives the protein CASSQAATDTQYF.

This clone has just a few counts. V gene TRBV28 combines with J gene TRBJ1-5, with no clear D. Trimming removed 8 bases at V and 0 bases at J, with 8 bases between. This CDR3 has 13 amino acids. Germline V gene sequence: CDR1 MDHEN, CDR2 SYDVKM. Here the CDR3 DNA reads TGTGCCAGCGGGAGGAATAGCAATCAGCCCCAGCATTTT. Translating it yields CASGRNSNQPQHF.

The V and J genes are TRBV20-1 and TRBJ1-3; D is unresolved. V was clipped by 3 bases and J by 2 bases, with 11 bases between them. The CDR3 has 14 residues. Germline V gene sequence: CDR1 DFQATT, CDR2 SNEGSKA (reference sequence). CDR3 nucleotides: TGCAGTGCTAGTTCCGGGCCCCCTGGAAACACCATATATTTT. Its translation: CSASSGPPGNTIYF.

The chain couples TRBV24-1 to TRBJ2-7, with TRBD1 identical over 9 bases. The CDR3 is 13 residues long. After removal of 4 bases from V and 12 bases from J, the junction contained 9 bases not matched to a gene. In germline, CDR1 is KGHDR, CDR2 SFDVKD. The CDR3, as DNA: TGTGCCACCAGTGACCCCGGGACAGGGAATCTGTACTTC. Translation: CATSDPGTGNLYF.

This clone was recorded a few times. The V and J genes are TRBV4-1 and TRBJ1-6; D ambiguous. The CDR3 runs 14 residues. The germline V gene encodes CDR1 MGHRA and CDR2 YSYEKL. Trimming removed 0 bases at V and 4 bases at J, with 4 bases between. The CDR3 DNA reads as TGCGCCAGCAGCCAAGAGGCGTATAATTCACCCCTCCACTTT. Protein product: CASSQEAYNSPLHF.

V is TRBV28 and J is TRBJ2-5, with unresolved D. Trimming removed 4 bases from V and 3 bases from J, with 15 bases in between. This CDR3 has 15 amino acids. The germline V gene encodes CDR1 MDHEN and CDR2 SYDVKM. The CDR3 DNA reads TGTGCCAGCAGTTCAGGCTTTGTGGGCAAAGAGACCCAGTACTTC. This gives the protein CASSSGFVGKETQYF.

The chain combines TRBV9 with TRBJ2-1; D ambiguous. Trimming pared 4 bases from V and 3 bases from J, leaving 8 bases between. The CDR3 runs 13 residues. CDR1 and CDR2 from the germline V gene are SGDLS and YYNGEE. This chain's CDR3 is CASSMTVYNEQFF. The DNA of the CDR3 is TGTGCCAGCAGCATGACGGTCTACAATGAGCAGTTCTTC.

The rearrangement uses TRBV5-4 and TRBJ2-1, with unresolved D. Per germline, CDR1 SGHNT and CDR2 YYREEE (reference sequence). This CDR3 is 15 amino acids long. Trimming removed 1 base from V and 0 bases from J, with 8 bases in between. The CDR3 DNA sequence: TGTGCCAGCAGCTTGAAACAAAGCTCCTACAATGAGCAGTTCTTC. Its protein product is CASSLKQSSYNEQFF.

This chain joins TRBV2 and TRBJ2-1, with 9 bases matching TRBD2. The CDR3 loop spans 14 amino acids. Germline CDR1 SNHLY, CDR2 FYNNEI. Trimming took 4 bases from V and 9 from J; bases not matched to a gene: 7. The CDR3 spells CASSVGTSIREQFF. Written as DNA, the CDR3 is TGTGCCAGCAGTGTAGGGACTAGCATACGTGAGCAGTTCTTC.

This clone turned up a few times. The chain recombines TRBV2 with TRBJ1-6, with D possibly TRBD1 on 6 matching bases. V was clipped by 7 bases and J by 9 bases, with 19 bases between them. The CDR3 runs 15 residues. CDR1 and CDR2 from the germline V gene are SNHLY and FYNNEI. The CDR3 loop reads CASTQRQVLTSPLHF. CDR3 nucleotides: TGTGCCAGCACCCAAAGACAGGTTTTGACTTCACCCCTCCACTTT.

This clone was counted only a few times. The chain uses TRBV7-9 and TRBJ2-1; 10 bases match TRBD2. The J segment lost 5 bases and the V segment lost 5 bases, leaving 12 bases of the junction unmatched. The CDR3 runs to 17 residues. The germline V gene encodes CDR1 SEHNR and CDR2 FQNEAQ (reference sequence). CDR3 DNA: TGTGCCAGCAGCCCTACCCCCGGGACTAGCGAGGACAATGAGCAGTTCTTC. Translation: CASSPTPGTSEDNEQFF.